The 24 T cell receptor beta chains in this list originate from one sample, sequenced in a study of vaccination and CD4 T cells after COVID-19. Sequenced with the Oncomine TCR Beta short-read assay was DNA taken from cultured CD4+ T cells. TCRdb processed the PCR reads anew with MiXCR; each CDR3 protein has one entry. The repertoire holds just over 4,000 distinct CDR3 sequences, with roughly two thirds as singletons. These receptors lack a known antigen. Treatment in this sample: roughly 10-day PBMC culture with coronavirus spike peptide pools or control peptides (ViraFEST assay). CD4+ T cells of the unexposed donor were collected before the COVID-19 pandemic (2011-2018). Sequencing was carried out using CD4+ T cells from blood, cultured in vitro. The receptor set was obtained from a human donor in good health.

This chain connects TRBV28 to TRBJ1-2; D gene ambiguous. Between the trimmed V and J ends, which lost 3 bases and 1 base, there was a span of 3 bases. CDR3 length equals 12 residues. Germline CDR1 MDHEN, CDR2 SYDVKM. CDR3 in amino acids: CASSLRNYGYTF. In DNA form, the CDR3 reads TGTGCCAGCAGTTTGCGTAACTATGGCTACACCTTC.

This rearrangement joins TRBV2 to TRBJ1-1; possible D gene TRBD1, 6 bases. V was trimmed by 6 bases and J by 1 base, leaving 9 bases between them. Germline V CDR1 and CDR2: SNHLY, FYNNEI. This CDR3 contains 13 residues. The CDR3 here is CASRYRENTEAFF. The CDR3 DNA follows: TGTGCCAGCAGATACAGGGAGAACACTGAAGCTTTCTTT.

This chain links TRBV5-4 with TRBJ2-3; 10 nucleotides line up with TRBD2. The germline V gene encodes CDR1 SGHNT and CDR2 YYREEE (reference sequence). V dropped 4 bases and J dropped 0; count of bases not matched to a gene: 8. This CDR3 has 17 residues. CDR3: CASSRPGLAPSTDTQYF. CDR3 in DNA: TGTGCCAGCAGCAGACCGGGACTAGCGCCTAGCACAGATACGCAGTATTTT.

This clonotype was counted a few times. The rearrangement links TRBV20-1 to TRBJ2-3; TRBD2 matches at 8 bases. V trimming: 0 bases; J trimming: 10 bases; junction bases outside the gene matches: 6. CDR3 size: 13 residues. The V gene's germline CDR1 is DFQATT and CDR2 SNEGSKA (reference sequence). The CDR3 loop reads CSARDLGGEAQYF. CDR3 nucleotide sequence: TGCAGTGCTAGAGATCTCGGGGGGGAGGCGCAGTATTTT.

The chain couples TRBV28 to TRBJ1-3; D ambiguous. The CDR3 runs 11 residues. V gave up 6 bases and J gave up 1 base, with 1 base separating them. The germline gives CDR1 MDHEN, CDR2 SYDVKM. CDR3 coding DNA: TGTGCCAGCAGATCTGGAAACACCATATATTTT. It yields the protein CASRSGNTIYF.

The J gene is TRBJ2-1, the V gene TRBV7-2; 9 bases match TRBD2. J lost 1 base, V lost 6 bases, and 4 bases had no gene match. The CDR3 is 15 amino acids. CDR1 is SGHTA and CDR2 is FQGNSA in the germline V gene. CDR3 region: CASSPTSGSYNEQFF. The CDR3, as DNA: TGTGCCAGCAGTCCTACTAGCGGGTCCTACAATGAGCAGTTCTTC.

This clonotype showed up just a few times. The chain combines TRBV7-9 with TRBJ1-5; D unclear. Germline V CDR1 and CDR2: SEHNR, FQNEAQ (reference sequence). V lost 2 bases and J lost 1, with 12 bases in between. There are 16 residues in the CDR3. The DNA of the CDR3 is TGTGCCAGCAGCTTATTTCGGGGTGTGAGCAATCAGCCCCAGCATTTT. The encoded protein is CASSLFRGVSNQPQHF.

This rearrangement joins TRBV28 to TRBJ2-7; D could derive from TRBD1 or TRBD2 (5 bases each). The CDR3 extends over 13 amino acids. The V gene's germline CDR1 is MDHEN and CDR2 SYDVKM. V was clipped by 5 bases and J by 5 bases, with 13 bases between them. CDR3 region: CASSAGLGDEQYF. The CDR3 region has the DNA TGTGCCAGCAGTGCGGGCCTAGGGGACGAGCAGTACTTC. Full variable domain (remainder filled in from reference TRBV28 and TRBJ2-7): DVKVTQSSRYLVKRTGEKVFLECVQDMDHENMFWYRQDPGLGLRLIYFSYDVKMKEKGDIPEGYSVSREKKERFSLILESASTNQTSMYLCASSAGLGDEQYFGPGTRLTVT.

The J gene is TRBJ2-5, the V gene TRBV7-2, with D perhaps TRBD1 (6 bases). Looked up from germline, CDR1 is SGHTA and CDR2 is FQGNSA. This CDR3 has 14 amino acids. The V and J ends lost 5 bases and 5 bases respectively, with 15 bases between them. CDR3 bases: TGTGCCAGCAGCATAACAGGGATGGGGGAGACCCAGTACTTC. This sequence encodes CASSITGMGETQYF.

About this clonotype itself: Mismatch with germline at one junction end may stem from a read error. The gene calls are TRBV12-3 or TRBV12-4 and TRBJ1-1; possible D gene TRBD1, 6 bases. The CDR3 consists of 12 residues. CDR3 bases: TGTGCCAGCAGTTTATTTAGGGGGAGCCGAGACTTT. The encoded protein is CASSLFRGSRDF.

This sequence joins TRBV6-1 and TRBJ2-3; TRBD2 agrees at 7 bases. Germline CDR1 is MNHNS and CDR2 is SASEGT. Germline trimming cut 6 bases from V and 0 bases from J; bases unmatched to any gene: 12. This CDR3 contains 17 residues. This CDR3 is CASSDRPGAGSTDTQYF. CDR3 nucleotide sequence: TGTGCCAGCAGCGACCGGCCGGGAGCGGGGAGCACAGATACGCAGTATTTT.

This chain uses TRBV18 with TRBJ1-1; perhaps TRBD1 as D (6 bases). Germline V gives CDR1 KGHSH, CDR2 LQKENI. The CDR3 extends over 14 amino acids. V was pared by 2 bases and J by 7 bases, with 14 bases between. The CDR3 loop reads CASSPNLQGIEAFF. The DNA of the CDR3 is TGTGCCAGCTCACCAAACCTCCAGGGGATTGAAGCTTTCTTT.

The rearrangement links TRBV20-1 to TRBJ1-5, with 7 bases matching TRBD1. The CDR3 consists of 16 residues. Trimming at V came to 1 base and at J to 7 bases, leaving 13 bases not matched to a gene. The germline V gene encodes CDR1 DFQATT and CDR2 SNEGSKA (reference sequence). The CDR3 DNA sequence: TGCAGTGCTAGAGCAGCGGGCAGGGGGACGGAACAGCCCCAGCATTTT. Protein sequence: CSARAAGRGTEQPQHF.

This chain links TRBV4-1 with TRBJ1-1, with D perhaps matching TRBD1 (6 bases). The V and J ends lost 1 base and 1 base respectively, with 16 bases between them. Germline CDR1 and CDR2: MGHRA and YSYEKL. The CDR3 is 17 amino acids. The CDR3 DNA follows: TGCGCCAGCAGCCAAGTGACAGGTTACCCAGGGAACACTGAAGCTTTCTTT. Translation: CASSQVTGYPGNTEAFF.

V is TRBV6-1 and J is TRBJ1-3; no clear D gene. Germline loops: CDR1 MNHNS, CDR2 SASEGT. V was pared by 7 bases and J by 0 bases, with 10 bases between. The CDR3 runs 14 residues. The CDR3 protein is CASTAPSSGNTIYF. Written as DNA, the CDR3 is TGTGCCAGCACAGCTCCGTCCTCTGGAAACACCATATATTTT.

The CDR3 is CASSPPRRVSYNEQFF. DNA for the CDR3: TGTGCCAGCAGTCCCCCGAGGAGGGTCTCCTACAATGAGCAGTTCTTC. V usage is TRBV27 and J usage is TRBJ2-1; D possibly corresponds to TRBD2 (6 bases). This CDR3 spans 16 amino acids. Between the trimmed V and J ends, which lost 5 bases and 0 bases, there was a span of 14 bases. Germline V gives CDR1 MNHEY, CDR2 SMNVEV (reference sequence).

J is TRBJ1-2 and V is TRBV27, with D perhaps TRBD1 (5 bases). V was trimmed by 2 bases and J by 2 bases, leaving 9 bases between them. CDR1 is MNHEY and CDR2 is SMNVEV in the germline V gene (reference sequence). There are 14 residues in the CDR3. CDR3 residues: CASSLQGGNYGYTF. The CDR3 DNA is TGTGCCAGCAGTTTACAGGGCGGGAACTATGGCTACACCTTC.

In its sample, this clonotype was seen once. The gene calls are TRBV6-2 or TRBV6-3 and TRBJ1-1; D is possibly TRBD1 (5 bases). Germline CDR1 MNHEY, CDR2 SVGEGT. The CDR3 contains 14 residues. V lost 1 base, J lost 3 bases, and 9 bases lay in between. The CDR3 here is CASSYYTGDTEAFF. The DNA of the CDR3 is TGTGCCAGCAGTTACTATACGGGGGACACTGAAGCTTTCTTT.

This clonotype was seen a handful of times. The chain has TRBV15 and TRBJ1-5, with D uncertain. This CDR3 spans 16 amino acids. Germline V gene lookup returns CDR1 LNHNV and CDR2 YYDKDF (reference sequence). The V gene lost 3 bases and the J gene lost 3 bases, with 15 bases spanning the gap. The chain's CDR3 is CATSSVRGKVNQPQHF. The CDR3, as DNA: TGTGCCACCAGCAGCGTCCGGGGAAAGGTCAATCAGCCCCAGCATTTT.

V usage is TRBV20-1 and J usage is TRBJ1-5, with TRBD1 identical over 8 bases. Losses at the gene ends were 6 bases for V and 5 bases for J; bases not matched to a gene: 9. The CDR3 extends over 14 amino acids. Per germline, CDR1 DFQATT and CDR2 SNEGSKA (reference sequence). The DNA for the CDR3 is TGCAGTGCGACCGGGACAGGAGGATATCAGCCCCAGCATTTT. This gives the protein CSATGTGGYQPQHF.

There are a few counts of this clonotype. J is TRBJ2-5 and V is TRBV20-1, with unresolved D. V was shortened by 0 bases and J by 1 base, with 12 bases between the two germline ends. This CDR3 comprises 15 residues. The germline CDR1 and CDR2 sequences are DFQATT and SNEGSKA (reference sequence). In DNA, the CDR3 is TGCAGTGCTAGAGATTTGTTAGCTCGCCAAGAGACCCAGTACTTC. Translated: CSARDLLARQETQYF.

The rearrangement links TRBV12-3 or TRBV12-4 to TRBJ2-7; perhaps TRBD2 as D (6 bases). The germline V and J ends were trimmed by 0 bases and 8 bases, with 11 bases remaining between them. This CDR3 contains 13 residues. The CDR3 nucleotides read TGTGCCAGCAGTTTAGCGGGGGGTCGCAAGCAGTACTTC. The encoded protein is CASSLAGGRKQYF.

The DNA of the CDR3 is TGTGCCAGCAGGGAGGGACTAGCGGAACACAATGAGCAGTTCTTC. Translated, it gives CASREGLAEHNEQFF. The chain links TRBV7-2 to TRBJ2-1; 11 bases agree with TRBD2. CDR3 length: 15 residues. The V gene end was trimmed by 6 bases and the J gene end by 5 bases; junction bases not matched to a gene: 6. In germline, CDR1 is SGHTA, CDR2 FQGNSA.

The J gene is TRBJ2-3, the V gene TRBV2; D is unresolved. The ends were cut back, 6 bases at V and 0 bases at J, with 4 bases in the middle. Germline values: CDR1 SNHLY, CDR2 FYNNEI. This CDR3 spans 12 amino acids. CDR3 sequence reads: CASRISTDTQYF. The DNA of the CDR3 is TGTGCCAGCAGAATTAGCACAGATACGCAGTATTTT.